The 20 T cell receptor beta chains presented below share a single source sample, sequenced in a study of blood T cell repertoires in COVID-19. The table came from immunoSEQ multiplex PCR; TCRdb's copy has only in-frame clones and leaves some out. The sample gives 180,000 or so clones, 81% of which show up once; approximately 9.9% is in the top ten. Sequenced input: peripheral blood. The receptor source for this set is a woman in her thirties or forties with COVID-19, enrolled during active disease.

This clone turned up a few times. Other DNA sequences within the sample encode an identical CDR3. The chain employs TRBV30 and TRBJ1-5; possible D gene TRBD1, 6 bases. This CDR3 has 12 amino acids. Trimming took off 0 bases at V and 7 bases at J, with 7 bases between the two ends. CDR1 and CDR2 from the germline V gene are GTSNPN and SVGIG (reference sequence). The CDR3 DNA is TGTGCCTGGAGTGTTCAGGGGCAGCCCCAGCATTTT. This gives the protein CAWSVQGQPQHF. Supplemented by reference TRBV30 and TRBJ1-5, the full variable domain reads SQTIHQWPATLVQPVGSPLSLECTVEGTSNPNLYWYRQAAGRGLQLLFYSVGIGQISSEVPQNLSASRPQDRQFILSSKKLLLSDSGFYLCAWSVQGQPQHFGDGTRLSIL.

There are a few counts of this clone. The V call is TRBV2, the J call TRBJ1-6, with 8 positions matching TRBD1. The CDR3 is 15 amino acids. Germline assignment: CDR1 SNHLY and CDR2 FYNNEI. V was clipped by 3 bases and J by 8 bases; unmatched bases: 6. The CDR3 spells CASSDPAGGYSPLHF. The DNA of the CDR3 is TGTGCCAGCAGTGATCCTGCAGGGGGCTATTCACCCCTCCACTTT.

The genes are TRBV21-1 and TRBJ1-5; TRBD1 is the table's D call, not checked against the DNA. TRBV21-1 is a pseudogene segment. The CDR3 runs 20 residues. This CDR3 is CASSKAQGTIWTGGNQPQHF. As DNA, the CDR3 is TGTGCCAGCAGCAAAGCGCAAGGCACAATATGGACAGGGGGGAATCAGCCCCAGCATTTT.

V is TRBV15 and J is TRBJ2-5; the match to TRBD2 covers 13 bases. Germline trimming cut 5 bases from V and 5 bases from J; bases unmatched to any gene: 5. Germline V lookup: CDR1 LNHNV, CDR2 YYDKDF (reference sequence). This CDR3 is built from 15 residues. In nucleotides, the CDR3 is TGTGCCACCAGCGGGACTAGCGGGATCTCGGAGACCCAGTACTTC. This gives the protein CATSGTSGISETQYF.

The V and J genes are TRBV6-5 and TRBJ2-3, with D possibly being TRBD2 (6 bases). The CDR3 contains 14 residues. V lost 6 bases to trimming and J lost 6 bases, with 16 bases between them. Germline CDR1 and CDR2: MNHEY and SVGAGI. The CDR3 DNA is TGTGCCAGCAGCAGACTAGTCTCGGGGGATACGCAGTATTTT. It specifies CASSRLVSGDTQYF.

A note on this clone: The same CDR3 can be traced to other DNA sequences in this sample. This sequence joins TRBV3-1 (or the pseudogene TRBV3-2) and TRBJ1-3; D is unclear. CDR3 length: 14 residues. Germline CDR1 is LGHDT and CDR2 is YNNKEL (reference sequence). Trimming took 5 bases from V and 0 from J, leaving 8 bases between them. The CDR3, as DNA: TGTGCCAGCAGCTTACGTAGCTCTGGAAACACCATATATTTT. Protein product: CASSLRSSGNTIYF.

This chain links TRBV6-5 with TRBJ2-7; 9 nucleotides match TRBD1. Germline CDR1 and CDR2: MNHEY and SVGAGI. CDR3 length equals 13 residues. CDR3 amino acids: CASSASGTGPPPV. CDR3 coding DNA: TGTGCCAGCAGCGCCTCCGGGACAGGGCCACCCCCCGTC.

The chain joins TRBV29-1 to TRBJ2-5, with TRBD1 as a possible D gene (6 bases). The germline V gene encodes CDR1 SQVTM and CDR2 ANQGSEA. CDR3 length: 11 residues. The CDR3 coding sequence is TGCAGTAGTCCCAGGGGTGAGACCCAGTACTTC. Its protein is CSSPRGETQYF. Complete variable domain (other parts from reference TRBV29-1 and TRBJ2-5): SAVISQKPSRDICQRGTSLTIQCQVDSQVTMMFWYRQQPGQSLTLIATANQGSEATYESGFVIDKFPISRPNLTFSTLTVSNMSPEDSSIYLCSSPRGETQYFGPGTRLLVL.

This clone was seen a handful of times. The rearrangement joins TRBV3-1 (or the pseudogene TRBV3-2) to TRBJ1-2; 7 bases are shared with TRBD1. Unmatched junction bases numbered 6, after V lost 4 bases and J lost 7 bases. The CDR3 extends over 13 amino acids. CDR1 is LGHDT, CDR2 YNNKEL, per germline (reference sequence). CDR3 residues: CASSLQQGGGYTF. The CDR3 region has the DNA TGTGCCAGCAGCCTCCAGCAGGGGGGTGGCTACACCTTC.

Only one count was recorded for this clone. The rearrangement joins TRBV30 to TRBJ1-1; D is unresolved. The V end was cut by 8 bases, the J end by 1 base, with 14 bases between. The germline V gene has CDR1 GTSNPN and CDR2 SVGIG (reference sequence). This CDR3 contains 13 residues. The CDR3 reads CALTKSGNTEAFF. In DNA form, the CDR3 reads TGTGCCCTAACAAAGTCAGGGAACACTGAAGCTTTCTTT.

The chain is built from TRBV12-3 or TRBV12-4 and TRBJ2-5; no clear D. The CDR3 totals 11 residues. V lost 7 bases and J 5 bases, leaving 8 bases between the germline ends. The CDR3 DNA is TGTGCCAGCACCCTCGAGGAGACCCAGTACTTC. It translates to CASTLEETQYF.

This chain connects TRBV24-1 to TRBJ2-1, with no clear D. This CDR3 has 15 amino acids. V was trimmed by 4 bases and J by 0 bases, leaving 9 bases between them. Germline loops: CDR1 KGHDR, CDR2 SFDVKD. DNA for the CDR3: TGTGCCACCAGTGACCCTAGAAGCTCCTACAATGAGCAGTTCTTC. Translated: CATSDPRSSYNEQFF.

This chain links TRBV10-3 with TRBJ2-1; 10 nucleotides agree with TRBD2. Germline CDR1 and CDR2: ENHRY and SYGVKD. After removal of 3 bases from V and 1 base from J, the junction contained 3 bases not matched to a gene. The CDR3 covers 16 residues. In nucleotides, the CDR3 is TGTGCCATCAGTGATGCTAGCGGGAGTTCCTACAATGAGCAGTTCTTC. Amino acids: CAISDASGSSYNEQFF.

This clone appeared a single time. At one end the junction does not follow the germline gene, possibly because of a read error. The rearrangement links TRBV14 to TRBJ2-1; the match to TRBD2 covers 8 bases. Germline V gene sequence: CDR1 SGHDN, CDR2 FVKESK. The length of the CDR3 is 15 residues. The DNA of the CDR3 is TGTGCCACCAGCGGGACTAGACATCGATACAATGAGCAGTTCTTC. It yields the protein CATSGTRHRYNEQFF.

CDR3 protein: CASRDRVGTEAFF. In DNA, the CDR3 is TGTGCCAGCAGGGACAGGGTGGGTACTGAAGCTTTCTTT. J is TRBJ1-1 and V is TRBV6-5; 8 nucleotides line up with TRBD1. Trimming took 6 bases from V and 5 from J; bases not matched to a gene: 5. This CDR3 has 13 amino acids. Looked up from germline, CDR1 is MNHEY and CDR2 is SVGAGI.

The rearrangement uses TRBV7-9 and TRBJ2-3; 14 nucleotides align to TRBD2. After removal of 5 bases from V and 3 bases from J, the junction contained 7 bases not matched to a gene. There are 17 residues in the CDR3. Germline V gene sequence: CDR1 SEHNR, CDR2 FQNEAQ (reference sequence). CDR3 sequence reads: CASSLRTSGRWTDTQYF. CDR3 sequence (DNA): TGTGCCAGCAGCCTCAGGACTAGCGGGAGGTGGACAGATACGCAGTATTTT.

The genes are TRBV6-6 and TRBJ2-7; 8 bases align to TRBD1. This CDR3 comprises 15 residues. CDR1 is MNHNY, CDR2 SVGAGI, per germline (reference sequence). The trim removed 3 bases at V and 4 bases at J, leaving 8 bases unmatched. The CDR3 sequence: CASSYNPDRVYEQYF. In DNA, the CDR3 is TGTGCCAGCAGTTATAATCCGGACAGGGTATACGAGCAGTACTTC.

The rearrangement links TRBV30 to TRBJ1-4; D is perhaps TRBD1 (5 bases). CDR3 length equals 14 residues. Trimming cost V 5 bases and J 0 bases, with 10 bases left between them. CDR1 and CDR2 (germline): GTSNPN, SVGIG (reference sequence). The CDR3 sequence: CAWQKTATNEKLFF. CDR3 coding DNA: TGTGCCTGGCAAAAGACAGCAACTAATGAAAAACTGTTTTTT.

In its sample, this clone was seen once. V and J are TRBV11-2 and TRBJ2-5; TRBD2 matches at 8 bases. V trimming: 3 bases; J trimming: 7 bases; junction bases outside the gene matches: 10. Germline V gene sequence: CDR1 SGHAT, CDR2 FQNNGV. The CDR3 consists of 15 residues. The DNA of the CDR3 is TGTGCCAGCAGCTTCCCTCTAGCGGGTTTAGCGACCCAGTACTTC. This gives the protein CASSFPLAGLATQYF.

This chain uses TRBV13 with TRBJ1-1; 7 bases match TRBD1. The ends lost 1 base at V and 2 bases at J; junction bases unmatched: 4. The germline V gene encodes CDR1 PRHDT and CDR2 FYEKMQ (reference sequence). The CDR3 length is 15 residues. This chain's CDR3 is CASSLVRQGNTEAFF. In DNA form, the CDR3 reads TGTGCCAGCAGCTTAGTGAGACAGGGCAACACTGAAGCTTTCTTT. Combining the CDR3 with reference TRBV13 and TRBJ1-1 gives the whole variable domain AAGVIQSPRHLIKEKRETATLKCYPIPRHDTVYWYQQGPGQDPQFLISFYEKMQSDKGSIPDRFSAQQFSDYHSELNMSSLELGDSALYFCASSLVRQGNTEAFFGQGTRLTVV.